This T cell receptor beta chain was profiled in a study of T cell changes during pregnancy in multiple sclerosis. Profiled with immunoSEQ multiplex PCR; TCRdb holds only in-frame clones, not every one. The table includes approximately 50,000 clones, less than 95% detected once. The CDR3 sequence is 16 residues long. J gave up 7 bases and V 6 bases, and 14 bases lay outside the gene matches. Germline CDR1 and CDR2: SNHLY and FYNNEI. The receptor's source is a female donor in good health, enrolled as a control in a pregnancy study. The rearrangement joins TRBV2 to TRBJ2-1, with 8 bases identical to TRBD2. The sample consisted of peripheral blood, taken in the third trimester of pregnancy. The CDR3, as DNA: TGTGCCAGCAGCCTAGGACGGGGGGGCCTGTATAATGAGCAGTTCTTC. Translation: CASSLGRGGLYNEQFF.